One sample yielded the 31 T cell receptor beta chains listed below, sequenced in a study of Tregs in tolerant kidney transplant recipients. Measured with immunoSEQ multiplex PCR; TCRdb has only the in-frame clones, and not every one. Here the sample spans 75,000 to 95,000 clones, approximately 90% being singletons. Sequenced input: CD8+ T cells from blood. The receptors stem from a human donor in good health.

V is TRBV5-8 and J is TRBJ1-1; D remains ambiguous. CDR3 size: 14 residues. The V gene lost 3 bases and the J gene lost 0 bases, with 9 bases spanning the gap. Looked up from germline, CDR1 is SGHTS and CDR2 is YDEGEE. CDR3 DNA sequence: TGTGCCAGCAGCTCGACACTTCTGAACACTGAAGCTTTCTTT. Its translation: CASSSTLLNTEAFF.

V and J are TRBV7-9 and TRBJ2-7; TRBD1 is a possible D gene (6 bases). Germline assignment: CDR1 SEHNR and CDR2 FQNEAQ (reference sequence). Trimming removed 5 bases at V and 1 base at J, with 9 bases between. The length of the CDR3 is 13 residues. The CDR3 here is CASSAGQSYEQYF. The CDR3, as DNA: TGTGCCAGCAGCGCCGGACAGTCCTACGAGCAGTACTTC. Using reference TRBV7-9 and TRBJ2-7 for the parts outside the CDR3, the full variable domain is DTGVSQNPRHKITKRGQNVTFRCDPISEHNRLYWYRQTLGQGPEFLTYFQNEAQLEKSRLLSDRFSAERPKGSFSTLEIQRTEQGDSAMYLCASSAGQSYEQYFGPGTRLTVT.

V is TRBV27 and J is TRBJ2-3; the D gene could be TRBD1 or TRBD2 (5 bases each). There are 13 residues in the CDR3. Germline V gives CDR1 MNHEY, CDR2 SMNVEV (reference sequence). V was clipped by 4 bases and J by 6 bases, with 11 bases between them. The CDR3 region has the DNA TGTGCCAGCAGTTCAGATTGGGGGGATACGCAGTATTTT. It is translated as CASSSDWGDTQYF.

The rearrangement uses TRBV7-8 and TRBJ2-1; D is uncertain. Germline CDR1 is SGHVS and CDR2 is FQNEAQ. This CDR3 comprises 16 residues. Trimming left V 5 bases short and J 4 bases short, with 18 bases between. The CDR3 region has the DNA TGTGCCAGCAGCCTGGATTTGGCGTCGGAGTACAATGAGCAGTTCTTC. This codes for CASSLDLASEYNEQFF.

The chain combines TRBV30 with TRBJ1-5; 7 positions match TRBD1. In germline, CDR1 is GTSNPN, CDR2 SVGIG (reference sequence). Trimming cost V 5 bases and J 7 bases; bases outside gene matches: 8. The length of the CDR3 is 13 residues. The CDR3 region has the DNA TGTGCCTGGGGGTCAGGGGGGTACCAGCCCCAGCATTTT. Translated: CAWGSGGYQPQHF.

V is TRBV9 and J is TRBJ2-7, with TRBD2 matching 10 bases. With V trimmed by 4 bases and J by 0 bases, 7 bases remained unmatched. Germline CDR1 SGDLS, CDR2 YYNGEE. This CDR3 has 16 amino acids. CDR3 sequence: CASSNRTSGFSYEQYF. Here the CDR3 DNA reads TGTGCCAGCAGCAACAGGACTAGCGGTTTCTCCTACGAGCAGTACTTC.

The chain has TRBV4-1 and TRBJ2-7, with 8 nucleotides matching TRBD1. V was pared by 4 bases and J by 5 bases, with 13 bases of the junction left unmatched. This CDR3 is 16 amino acids long. The germline V gene has CDR1 MGHRA and CDR2 YSYEKL. This chain's CDR3 is CASSLRQGRIGDEQYF. The CDR3 DNA is TGCGCCAGCAGCCTTCGACAGGGGAGGATAGGGGACGAGCAGTACTTC.

The chain employs TRBV27 and TRBJ2-3; TRBD1 aligns across 9 bases. The CDR3 covers 15 residues. V lost 4 bases, J lost 4 bases, and 6 bases stayed unmatched. Looked up from germline, CDR1 is MNHEY and CDR2 is SMNVEV (reference sequence). CDR3 amino acids: CASSYRDRAADTQYF. In nucleotides, the CDR3 is TGTGCCAGCAGTTACCGGGACAGGGCGGCAGATACGCAGTATTTT.

The rearrangement joins TRBV14 to TRBJ2-1; D tentatively reads TRBD1 or TRBD2 (5 bases each). Trimming took 4 bases from V and 5 from J, leaving 15 bases between them. Per germline, CDR1 SGHDN and CDR2 FVKESK. CDR3 size: 15 residues. CDR3 bases: TGTGCCAGCAGCCGGGACCTAGAAACGGACAATGAGCAGTTCTTC. Protein product: CASSRDLETDNEQFF.

This chain joins TRBV25-1 and TRBJ2-1, with 8 bases lining up with TRBD2. V lost 1 base and J lost 5; bases outside the gene matches: 7. There are 16 residues in the CDR3. CDR1 is MGHDK and CDR2 is SYGVNS in the germline V gene. This CDR3 reads CASSEFDSGVNNEQFF. The CDR3 coding sequence is TGTGCCAGCAGTGAATTCGATAGCGGGGTCAACAATGAGCAGTTCTTC.

The rearrangement uses TRBV6-6 and TRBJ2-7; D ambiguous. The CDR3 sequence is 13 residues long. Germline V gene sequence: CDR1 MNHNY, CDR2 SVGAGI (reference sequence). V gave up 2 bases and J gave up 0 bases, with 5 bases separating them. The DNA of the CDR3 is TGTGCCAGCAGTTACGCGGACTCCTACGAGCAGTACTTC. It yields the protein CASSYADSYEQYF.

This chain uses TRBV5-6 with TRBJ1-5; D not certain. This CDR3 region has 13 residues. From germline, CDR1 is SGHDT and CDR2 YYEEEE. The V end was cut by 4 bases, the J end by 5 bases, with 10 bases between. This chain's CDR3 is CASSLGGHQPQHF. The DNA of the CDR3 is TGTGCCAGCAGCCTGGGAGGGCATCAGCCCCAGCATTTT. The full variable domain, rest sourced from reference TRBV5-6 and TRBJ1-5, is DAGVTQSPTHLIKTRGQQVTLRCSPKSGHDTVSWYQQALGQGPQFIFQYYEEEERQRGNFPDRFSGHQFPNYSSELNVNALLLGDSALYLCASSLGGHQPQHFGDGTRLSIL.

This chain links TRBV27 with TRBJ1-2; 8 nucleotides agree with TRBD1. The CDR3 is 14 residues long. V was clipped by 6 bases and J by 7 bases; unmatched bases: 10. Germline-derived CDR1 and CDR2 are MNHEY and SMNVEV (reference sequence). CDR3 DNA: TGTGCCAGCAGCCGTTTGCAGGGGGCCACTGGCTACACCTTC. This codes for CASSRLQGATGYTF.

This CDR3 reads CASSLVGAATNEKLFF. CDR3 DNA: TGTGCCAGCAGCTTAGTTGGGGCTGCGACTAATGAAAAACTGTTTTTT. J is TRBJ1-4 and V is TRBV7-9; D is possibly TRBD1 (5 bases). Trimming shortened V by 1 base and J by 2 bases, and 11 bases separated the two germline ends. The germline V gene has CDR1 SEHNR and CDR2 FQNEAQ (reference sequence). The CDR3 has 16 residues.

The chain carries TRBV6-6 and TRBJ1-4, with TRBD1 matching over 7 bases. CDR3 length: 14 residues. Trimming took 5 bases from V and 7 from J; bases not matched to a gene: 7. Germline loops: CDR1 MNHNY, CDR2 SVGAGI (reference sequence). This chain's CDR3 is CASSTGQVAEKLFF. CDR3 bases: TGTGCCAGCAGTACCGGACAGGTTGCTGAAAAACTGTTTTTT.

This chain joins TRBV5-1 and TRBJ2-7, with 9 bases that match TRBD1. J was trimmed by 5 bases and V by 2 bases; bases with no gene match: 8. Germline V gives CDR1 SGHRS, CDR2 YFSETQ. This CDR3 is 15 amino acids long. The CDR3 is CASSLGTGPGNEQYF. The CDR3 DNA is TGCGCCAGCAGCTTAGGGACAGGGCCTGGGAACGAGCAGTACTTC.

The genes are TRBV27 and TRBJ2-1; 7 positions agree with TRBD1. V lost 5 bases and J lost 0; bases outside the gene matches: 7. This CDR3 is 16 amino acids long. Germline values: CDR1 MNHEY, CDR2 SMNVEV (reference sequence). The CDR3 region has the DNA TGTGCCAGCAGTCCGCCGACAGGGAACTCCTACAATGAGCAGTTCTTC. Protein: CASSPPTGNSYNEQFF.

This chain connects TRBV25-1 to TRBJ2-7; D is uncertain. This CDR3 comprises 12 residues. Germline CDR1 MGHDK, CDR2 SYGVNS. V was trimmed by 0 bases and J by 5 bases, leaving 5 bases between them. CDR3 coding DNA: TGTGCCAGCAGTGAATACAGCCACGAGCAGTACTTC. This gives the protein CASSEYSHEQYF.

V and J are TRBV30 and TRBJ2-1; the match to TRBD2 covers 10 bases. The germline V gene encodes CDR1 GTSNPN and CDR2 SVGIG (reference sequence). The CDR3 is 13 amino acids. J gave up 7 bases and V 3 bases, and 3 bases lay outside the gene matches. The CDR3 nucleotides are TGTGCCTGGAGCAGCGGGAGGGGAAATGAGCAGTTCTTC. Its protein product is CAWSSGRGNEQFF.

This CDR3 reads CASSEGQGPAYEQYF. The CDR3 region has the DNA TGTGCCAGCAGTGAAGGACAGGGTCCAGCCTACGAGCAGTACTTC. The rearrangement uses TRBV6-1 and TRBJ2-7; 7 bases line up with TRBD1. This CDR3 has 15 amino acids. J was trimmed by 2 bases and V by 1 base; bases with no gene match: 5. CDR1 and CDR2 (germline): MNHNS, SASEGT.

The chain has TRBV5-4 and TRBJ2-7, with D perhaps TRBD2 (9 bases). The germline V gene encodes CDR1 SGHNT and CDR2 YYREEE (reference sequence). The CDR3 contains 19 residues. V was cut by 3 bases and J by 7 bases, with 32 bases left in between. CDR3 in amino acids: CASSSSTGVGTSSFLEQYF. The CDR3 DNA reads TGTGCCAGCAGCTCTTCGACAGGGGTCGGGACTAGCTCGTTTTTGGAGCAGTACTTC.

The rearrangement links TRBV4-1 to TRBJ2-1; D is perhaps TRBD1 or TRBD2 (6 bases each). The CDR3 totals 15 residues. Germline CDR1 and CDR2: MGHRA and YSYEKL. The germline V and J ends were trimmed by 4 bases and 0 bases, with 10 bases remaining between them. The CDR3: CASSLGGNSYNEQFF. CDR3 bases: TGCGCCAGCAGCCTAGGGGGGAACTCCTACAATGAGCAGTTCTTC.

The V gene is TRBV9, the J gene TRBJ2-7; tentative D call: TRBD2 (6 bases). The length of the CDR3 is 13 residues. Germline loops: CDR1 SGDLS, CDR2 YYNGEE. Trimming cost V 5 bases and J 6 bases, with 15 bases left between them. The CDR3 loop is CASRSGSPGEQYF. The DNA for the CDR3 is TGTGCCAGCAGGTCCGGGAGTCCAGGCGAGCAGTACTTC.

This clone was observed a single time. The chain employs TRBV7-9 and TRBJ2-7; 9 nucleotides agree with TRBD1. CDR3 size: 14 residues. V lost 5 bases and J lost 5; bases outside the gene matches: 7. Per the germline V gene, CDR1 is SEHNR and CDR2 is FQNEAQ (reference sequence). The DNA for the CDR3 is TGTGCCAGCAGCCACCGGGACAGGGACCACGAGCAGTACTTC. It is translated as CASSHRDRDHEQYF. Filled out from reference TRBV7-9 and TRBJ2-7, the complete variable domain reads DTGVSQNPRHKITKRGQNVTFRCDPISEHNRLYWYRQTLGQGPEFLTYFQNEAQLEKSRLLSDRFSAERPKGSFSTLEIQRTEQGDSAMYLCASSHRDRDHEQYFGPGTRLTVT.

The chain recombines TRBV11-2 with TRBJ2-2; 9 bases agree with TRBD1. J lost 5 bases, V lost 8 bases, and 12 bases had no gene match. The V gene's germline CDR1 is SGHAT and CDR2 FQNNGV. The CDR3 sequence is 16 residues long. DNA for the CDR3: TGTGCCAGCCTAATACAGGGGGCCATCCCTACCGGGGAGCTGTTTTTT. Amino acids: CASLIQGAIPTGELFF. Complete variable domain (other parts from reference TRBV11-2 and TRBJ2-2): EAGVAQSPRYKIIEKRQSVAFWCNPISGHATLYWYQQILGQGPKLLIQFQNNGVVDDSQLPKDRFSAERLKGVDSTLKIQPAKLEDSAVYLCASLIQGAIPTGELFFGEGSRLTVL.

The genes are TRBV4-1 and TRBJ2-7, with D perhaps matching TRBD1 or TRBD2 (7 bases each). V dropped 4 bases and J dropped 2 bases, with 12 bases sitting between them. The V gene's germline CDR1 is MGHRA and CDR2 YSYEKL. The CDR3 spans 14 residues. CDR3 protein: CASSPRGGPYEQYF. The DNA for the CDR3 is TGCGCCAGCAGCCCCAGGGGGGGACCCTACGAGCAGTACTTC.

For this clone: This specimen includes other DNA sequences encoding the same CDR3. The chain links TRBV9 to TRBJ1-1; D is ambiguous. Trimming shortened V by 5 bases and J by 7 bases, and 12 bases separated the two germline ends. The germline V gene has CDR1 SGDLS and CDR2 YYNGEE. This CDR3 region has 12 residues. The CDR3 coding sequence is TGTGCCAGCAGTACCGGGGATTATGAAGCTTTCTTT. The encoded protein is CASSTGDYEAFF.

A remark on this clone: An end of the junction differs from the germline gene, which may be a read error. The chain joins TRBV11-2 to TRBJ2-2, with a weak D call TRBD2 (5 bases). Germline CDR1 SGHAT, CDR2 FQNNGV. The CDR3 contains 11 residues. In DNA form, the CDR3 reads TGTGCCAGCAGCCACCCCGGGGAGCTGCTTTTT. As protein: CASSHPGELLF.

The V gene is TRBV18, the J gene TRBJ1-1, with D possibly being TRBD1 (5 bases). CDR1 is KGHSH and CDR2 is LQKENI in the germline V gene. The CDR3 runs 12 residues. The V end lost 6 bases, the J end lost 6 bases, and 11 bases lay between the germline ends. The CDR3 DNA follows: TGTGCCAGCTCGGAGGGACTTTCTGAAGCTTTCTTT. Its protein product is CASSEGLSEAFF.

In DNA, the CDR3 is TGTGCCAGCAGCTTGTGGGGCGGGGGGGCAGATACGCAGTATTTT. Amino acids: CASSLWGGGADTQYF. This rearrangement joins TRBV5-4 to TRBJ2-3; TRBD2 matches 9 bases. The germline gives CDR1 SGHNT, CDR2 YYREEE (reference sequence). V dropped 1 base and J dropped 4; count of bases not matched to a gene: 4. This CDR3 is built from 15 residues. Full variable domain (outside the CDR3, taken from reference TRBV5-4 and TRBJ2-3): ETGVTQSPTHLIKTRGQQVTLRCSSQSGHNTVSWYQQALGQGPQFIFQYYREEENGRGNFPPRFSGLQFPNYSSELNVNALELDDSALYLCASSLWGGGADTQYFGPGTRLTVL.

The chain links TRBV5-3 to TRBJ2-7, with a possible D match to TRBD2 (9 bases). Being an ORF, TRBV5-3 has a function that is uncertain. V was pared by 4 bases and J by 0 bases, with 23 bases between. The CDR3 length is 18 residues. This chain's CDR3 is CARSAGGARDRNSYEQYF. Here the CDR3 DNA reads TGTGCCAGAAGCGCGGGAGGGGCAAGGGACAGGAACTCCTACGAGCAGTACTTC.